The source of this T cell receptor beta chain is a study of regulatory T cells in long-lasting Graves disease. Broader study findings: Preferential use of TRBV28, TRBJ1-2 and TRBJ2-5 was seen in persistent disease.

CDR3 regions were amplified by Arm-PCR using iRepertoire HTBI primers to build TCR beta libraries. TCRdb analysed the multiplex PCR reads with MiXCR anew, one entry per CDR3 protein. Here the sample spans about 400,000 distinct CDR3 sequences, around a sixth being singletons. The time point was: newly diagnosed GD, antithyroid drugs for less than 3 months. Following extraction of RNA from PBMCs, that RNA was used to make the TCR library. This clonotype was recorded many times. Its antigen is currently unknown. Trimming shortened V by 6 bases and J by 5 bases, and 22 bases separated the two germline ends. CDR3 length: 16 amino acids.

The rearrangement uses TRBV12-3 or TRBV12-4 and TRBJ1-2; D unclear. This receptor was taken from a female donor with Graves disease. Source: peripheral blood mononuclear cells (PBMCs), taken at new diagnosis, from a patient treated with antithyroid drugs. CDR3 DNA sequence: TGTGCCAGCAGCCTCTTACAAACGGGAATGGGGTATGGCTACACCTTC. It codes for CASSLLQTGMGYGYTF.